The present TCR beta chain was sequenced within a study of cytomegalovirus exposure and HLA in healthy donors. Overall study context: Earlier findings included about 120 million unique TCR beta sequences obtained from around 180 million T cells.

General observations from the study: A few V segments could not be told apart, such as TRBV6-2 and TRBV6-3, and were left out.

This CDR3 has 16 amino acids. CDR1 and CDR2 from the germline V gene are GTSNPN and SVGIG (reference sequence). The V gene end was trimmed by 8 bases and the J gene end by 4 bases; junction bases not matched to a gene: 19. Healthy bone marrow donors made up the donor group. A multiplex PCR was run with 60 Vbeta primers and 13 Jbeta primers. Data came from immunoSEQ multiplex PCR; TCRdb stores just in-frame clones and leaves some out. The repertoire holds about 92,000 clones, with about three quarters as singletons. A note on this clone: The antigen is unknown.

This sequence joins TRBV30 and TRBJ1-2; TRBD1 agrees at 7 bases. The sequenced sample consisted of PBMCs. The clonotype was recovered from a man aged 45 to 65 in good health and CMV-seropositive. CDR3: CANGASTGSVLYGYTF. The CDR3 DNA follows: TGTGCCAACGGGGCATCGACAGGGTCCGTCCTCTATGGCTACACCTTC.